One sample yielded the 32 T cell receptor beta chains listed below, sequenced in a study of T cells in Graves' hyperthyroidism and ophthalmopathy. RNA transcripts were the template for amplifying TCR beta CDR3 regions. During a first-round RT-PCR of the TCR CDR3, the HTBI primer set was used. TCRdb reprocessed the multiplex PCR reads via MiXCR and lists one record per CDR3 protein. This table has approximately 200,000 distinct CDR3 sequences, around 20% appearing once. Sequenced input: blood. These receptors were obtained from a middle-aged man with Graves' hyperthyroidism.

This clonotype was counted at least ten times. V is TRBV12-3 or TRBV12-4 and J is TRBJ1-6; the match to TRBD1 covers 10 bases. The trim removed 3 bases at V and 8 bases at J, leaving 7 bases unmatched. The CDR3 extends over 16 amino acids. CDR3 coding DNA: TGTGCCAGCAGTTTCCCCGGACAGGGGGGTGATTCACCCCTCCACTTT. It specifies CASSFPGQGGDSPLHF.

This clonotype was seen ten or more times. The CDR3 DNA sequence: TGTGCCAGCAGTTACGATCGCGGAGGCAATCAGCCCCAGCATTTT. Residues: CASSYDRGGNQPQHF. The chain employs TRBV6-2 or TRBV6-3 and TRBJ1-5, with no clear D. The ends were cut back, 2 bases at V and 2 bases at J, with 10 bases in the middle. The V gene's germline CDR1 is MNHEY and CDR2 SVGEGT. The CDR3 covers 15 residues.

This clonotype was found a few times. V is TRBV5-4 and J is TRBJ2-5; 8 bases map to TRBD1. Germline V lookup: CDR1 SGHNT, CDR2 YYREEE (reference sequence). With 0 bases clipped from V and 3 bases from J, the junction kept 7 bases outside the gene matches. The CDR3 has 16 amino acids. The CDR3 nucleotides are TGTGCCAGCAGCTTGGGGGGGGACAGGAAGAAAGAGACCCAGTACTTC. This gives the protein CASSLGGDRKKETQYF.

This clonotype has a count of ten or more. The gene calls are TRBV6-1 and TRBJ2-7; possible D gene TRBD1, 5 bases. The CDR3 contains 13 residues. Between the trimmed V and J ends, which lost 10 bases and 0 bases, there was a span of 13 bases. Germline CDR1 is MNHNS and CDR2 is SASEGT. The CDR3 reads CAIEKDTSYEQYF. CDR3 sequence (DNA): TGTGCCATCGAGAAGGACACCTCCTACGAGCAGTACTTC.

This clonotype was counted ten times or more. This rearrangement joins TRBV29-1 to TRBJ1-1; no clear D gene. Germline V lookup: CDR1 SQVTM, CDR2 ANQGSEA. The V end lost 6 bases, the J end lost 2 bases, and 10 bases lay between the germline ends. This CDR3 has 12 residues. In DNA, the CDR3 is TGCAGCGTAAGCAGCTCAAACACTGAAGCTTTCTTT. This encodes CSVSSSNTEAFF. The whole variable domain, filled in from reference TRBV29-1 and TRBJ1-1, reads SAVISQKPSRDICQRGTSLTIQCQVDSQVTMMFWYRQQPGQSLTLIATANQGSEATYESGFVIDKFPISRPNLTFSTLTVSNMSPEDSSIYLCSVSSSNTEAFFGQGTRLTVV.

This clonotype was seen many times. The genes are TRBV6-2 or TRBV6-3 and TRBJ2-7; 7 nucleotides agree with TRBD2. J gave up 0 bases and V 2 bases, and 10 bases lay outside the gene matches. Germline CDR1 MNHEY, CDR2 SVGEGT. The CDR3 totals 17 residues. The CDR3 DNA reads TGTGCCAGCAGTTACAAGGCGCCGAGCGGGAACTCCTACGAGCAGTACTTC. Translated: CASSYKAPSGNSYEQYF.

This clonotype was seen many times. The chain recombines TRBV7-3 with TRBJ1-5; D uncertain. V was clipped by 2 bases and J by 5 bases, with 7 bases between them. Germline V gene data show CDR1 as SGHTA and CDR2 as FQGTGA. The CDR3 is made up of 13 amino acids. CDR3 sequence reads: CASSLWRDQPQHF. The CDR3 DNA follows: TGTGCCAGCAGCTTATGGCGGGATCAGCCCCAGCATTTT.

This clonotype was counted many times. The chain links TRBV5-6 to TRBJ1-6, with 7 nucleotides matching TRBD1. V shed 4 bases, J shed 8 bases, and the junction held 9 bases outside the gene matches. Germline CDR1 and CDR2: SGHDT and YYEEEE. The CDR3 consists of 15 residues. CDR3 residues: CASSGRQGSYSPLHF. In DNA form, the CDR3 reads TGTGCCAGCAGCGGCAGACAGGGCTCATATTCACCCCTCCACTTT.

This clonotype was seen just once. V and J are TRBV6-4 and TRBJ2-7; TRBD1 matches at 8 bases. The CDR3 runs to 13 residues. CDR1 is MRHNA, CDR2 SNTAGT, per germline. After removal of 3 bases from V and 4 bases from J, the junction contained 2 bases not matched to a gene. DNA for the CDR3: TGTGCCAGCAGTGATCACAGGGGGTACGAGCAGTACTTC. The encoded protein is CASSDHRGYEQYF.

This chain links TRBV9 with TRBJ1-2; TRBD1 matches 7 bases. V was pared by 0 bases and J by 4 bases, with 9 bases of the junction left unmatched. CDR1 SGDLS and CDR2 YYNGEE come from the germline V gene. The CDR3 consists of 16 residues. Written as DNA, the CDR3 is TGTGCCAGCAGCGTAGATCCGGCCAGGGGGGCCTATGGCTACACCTTC. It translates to CASSVDPARGAYGYTF.

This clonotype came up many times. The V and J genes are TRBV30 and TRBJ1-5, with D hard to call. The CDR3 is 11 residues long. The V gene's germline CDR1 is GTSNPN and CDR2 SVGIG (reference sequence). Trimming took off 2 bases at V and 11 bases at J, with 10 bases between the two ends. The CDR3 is CAWSTQGTQHF. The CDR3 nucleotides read TGTGCCTGGAGTACCCAAGGGACCCAGCATTTT.

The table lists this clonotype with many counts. The CDR3 loop reads CASSLDGQTYEQYF. The CDR3 DNA follows: TGTGCCAGCAGCTTAGATGGACAGACCTACGAGCAGTACTTC. The V call is TRBV13, the J call TRBJ2-7; possible D gene TRBD1, 6 bases. Germline V CDR1 and CDR2: PRHDT, FYEKMQ (reference sequence). The length of the CDR3 is 14 residues. With 1 base removed from V and 2 bases from J, the gap between germline ends came to 9 bases. Variable domain in full (rest from reference TRBV13 and TRBJ2-7): AAGVIQSPRHLIKEKRETATLKCYPIPRHDTVYWYQQGPGQDPQFLISFYEKMQSDKGSIPDRFSAQQFSDYHSELNMSSLELGDSALYFCASSLDGQTYEQYFGPGTRLTVT.

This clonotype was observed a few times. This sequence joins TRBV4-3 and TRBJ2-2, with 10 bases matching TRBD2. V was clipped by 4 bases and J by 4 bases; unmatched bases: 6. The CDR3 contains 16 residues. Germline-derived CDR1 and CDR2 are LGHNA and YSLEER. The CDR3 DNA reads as TGCGCCAGCAGCCCCGTAGCGGGGGGTTTCACCGGGGAGCTGTTTTTT. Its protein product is CASSPVAGGFTGELFF.

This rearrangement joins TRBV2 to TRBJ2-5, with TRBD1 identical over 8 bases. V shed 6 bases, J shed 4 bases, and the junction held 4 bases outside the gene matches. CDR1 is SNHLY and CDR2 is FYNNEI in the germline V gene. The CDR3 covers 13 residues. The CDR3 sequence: CASRGQAGETQYF. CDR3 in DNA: TGTGCCAGCAGGGGACAGGCTGGAGAGACCCAGTACTTC. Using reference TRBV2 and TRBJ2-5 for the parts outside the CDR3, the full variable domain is EPEVTQTPSHQVTQMGQEVILRCVPISNHLYFYWYRQILGQKVEFLVSFYNNEISEKSEIFDDQFSVERPDGSNFTLKIRSTKLEDSAMYFCASRGQAGETQYFGPGTRLLVL.

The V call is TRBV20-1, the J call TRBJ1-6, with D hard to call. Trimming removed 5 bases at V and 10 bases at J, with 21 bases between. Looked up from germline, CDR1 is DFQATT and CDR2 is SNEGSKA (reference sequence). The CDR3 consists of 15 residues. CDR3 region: CSAPPSGIPASPLHF. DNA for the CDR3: TGCAGTGCTCCCCCTTCGGGGATCCCGGCCTCACCCCTCCACTTT.

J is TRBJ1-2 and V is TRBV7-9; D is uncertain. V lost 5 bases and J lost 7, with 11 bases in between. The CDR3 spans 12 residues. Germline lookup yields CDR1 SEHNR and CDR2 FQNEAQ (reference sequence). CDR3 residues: CASSQTVPGYTF. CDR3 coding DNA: TGTGCCAGCAGCCAAACCGTTCCTGGCTACACCTTC.

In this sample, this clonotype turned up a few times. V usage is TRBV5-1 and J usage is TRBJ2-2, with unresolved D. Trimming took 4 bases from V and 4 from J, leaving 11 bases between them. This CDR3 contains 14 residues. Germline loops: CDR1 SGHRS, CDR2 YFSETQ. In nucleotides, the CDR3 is TGCGCCAGCAGCCCACCGTCAAGCACCGGGGAGCTGTTTTTT. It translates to CASSPPSSTGELFF.

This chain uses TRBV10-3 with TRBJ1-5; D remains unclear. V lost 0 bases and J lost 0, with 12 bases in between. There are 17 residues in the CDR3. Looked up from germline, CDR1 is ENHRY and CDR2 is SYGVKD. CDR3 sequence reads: CAISESRPTYSNQPQHF. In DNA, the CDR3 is TGTGCCATCAGTGAGTCTAGGCCGACTTATAGCAATCAGCCCCAGCATTTT.

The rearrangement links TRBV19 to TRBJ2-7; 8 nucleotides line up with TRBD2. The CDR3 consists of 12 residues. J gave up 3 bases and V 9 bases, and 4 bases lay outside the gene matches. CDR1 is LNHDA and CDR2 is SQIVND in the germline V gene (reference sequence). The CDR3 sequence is CASNGRDYEQYF. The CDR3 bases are TGTGCCAGCAACGGGAGGGACTACGAGCAGTACTTC.

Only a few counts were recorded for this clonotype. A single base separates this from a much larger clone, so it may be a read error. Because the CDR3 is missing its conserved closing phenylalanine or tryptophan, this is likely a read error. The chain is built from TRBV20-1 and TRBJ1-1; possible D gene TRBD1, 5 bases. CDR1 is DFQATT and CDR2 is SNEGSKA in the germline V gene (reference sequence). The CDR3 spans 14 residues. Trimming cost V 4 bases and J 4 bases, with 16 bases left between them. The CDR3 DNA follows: TGCAGTGCTATTGGGGCGTGGGAGGGCACTGAAGCTTTCTGT. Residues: CSAIGAWEGTEAFC.

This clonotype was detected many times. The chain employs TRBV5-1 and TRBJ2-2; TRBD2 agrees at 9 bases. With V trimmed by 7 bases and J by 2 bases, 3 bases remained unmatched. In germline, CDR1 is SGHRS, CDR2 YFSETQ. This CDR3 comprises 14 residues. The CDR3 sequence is CASSTSGNTGELFF. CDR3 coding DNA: TGCGCCAGCTCGACTAGCGGTAACACCGGGGAGCTGTTTTTT. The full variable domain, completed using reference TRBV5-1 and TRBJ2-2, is KAGVTQTPRYLIKTRGQQVTLSCSPISGHRSVSWYQQTPGQGLQFLFEYFSETQRNKGNFPGRFSGRQFSNSRSEMNVSTLELGDSALYLCASSTSGNTGELFFGEGSRLTVL.

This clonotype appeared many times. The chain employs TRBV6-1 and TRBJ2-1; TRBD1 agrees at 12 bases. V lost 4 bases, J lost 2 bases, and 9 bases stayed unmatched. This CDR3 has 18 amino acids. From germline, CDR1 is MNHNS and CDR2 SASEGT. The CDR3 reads CASSAGTGGFSPYNEQFF. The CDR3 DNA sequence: TGTGCCAGCAGTGCTGGGACAGGGGGCTTTTCGCCCTACAATGAGCAGTTCTTC.

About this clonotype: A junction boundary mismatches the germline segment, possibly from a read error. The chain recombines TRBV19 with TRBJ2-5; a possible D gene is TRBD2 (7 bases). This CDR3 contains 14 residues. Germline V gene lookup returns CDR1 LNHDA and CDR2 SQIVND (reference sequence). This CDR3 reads CASSPGGIGETRYF. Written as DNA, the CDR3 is TGTGCCAGTAGTCCGGGGGGCATAGGGGAGACCCGGTACTTC.

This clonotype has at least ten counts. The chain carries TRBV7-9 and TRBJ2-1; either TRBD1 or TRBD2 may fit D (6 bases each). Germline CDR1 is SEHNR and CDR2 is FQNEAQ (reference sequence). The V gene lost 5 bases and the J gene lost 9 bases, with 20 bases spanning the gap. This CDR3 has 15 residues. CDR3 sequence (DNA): TGTGCCAGCAGCCGAACTGGGGGGCCGGGCAGTGAGCAGTTCTTC. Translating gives CASSRTGGPGSEQFF.

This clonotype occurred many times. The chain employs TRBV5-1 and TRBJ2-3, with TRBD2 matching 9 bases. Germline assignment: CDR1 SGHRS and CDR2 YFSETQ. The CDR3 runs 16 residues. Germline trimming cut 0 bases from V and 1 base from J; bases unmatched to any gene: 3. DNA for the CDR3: TGCGCCAGCAGCTTGGCGGGACTAGCTGGCACAGATACGCAGTATTTT. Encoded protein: CASSLAGLAGTDTQYF.

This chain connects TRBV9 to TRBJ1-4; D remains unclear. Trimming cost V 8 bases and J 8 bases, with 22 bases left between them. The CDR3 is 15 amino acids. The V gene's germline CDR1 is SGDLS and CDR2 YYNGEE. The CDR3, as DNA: TGTGCCAGTGGTGTGGACCCTCATAATCGGGAAAAACTGTTTTTT. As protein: CASGVDPHNREKLFF.

The chain's CDR3 is CASSYGGGKNGYTF. The CDR3 DNA reads TGTGCCAGCAGTTACGGTGGAGGGAAGAATGGCTACACCTTC. This chain uses TRBV6-2 or TRBV6-3 with TRBJ1-2, with D hard to call. There are 14 residues in the CDR3. Germline values: CDR1 MNHEY, CDR2 SVGEGT. Trimming removed 2 bases at V and 6 bases at J, with 13 bases between.

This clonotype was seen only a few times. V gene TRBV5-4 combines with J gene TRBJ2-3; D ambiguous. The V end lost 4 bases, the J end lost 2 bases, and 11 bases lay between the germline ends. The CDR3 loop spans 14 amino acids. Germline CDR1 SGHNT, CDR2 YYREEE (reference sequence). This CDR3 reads CASSPLGFTDTQYF. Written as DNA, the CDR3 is TGTGCCAGCAGCCCACTGGGTTTCACAGATACGCAGTATTTT.

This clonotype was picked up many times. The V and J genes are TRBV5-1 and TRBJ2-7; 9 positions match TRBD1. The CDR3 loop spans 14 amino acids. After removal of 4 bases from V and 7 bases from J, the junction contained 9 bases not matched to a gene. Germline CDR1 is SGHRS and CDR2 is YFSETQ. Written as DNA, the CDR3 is TGCGCCAGCAGCCCGGGACAGGGCCTGCGTGAGCAGTACTTC. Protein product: CASSPGQGLREQYF.

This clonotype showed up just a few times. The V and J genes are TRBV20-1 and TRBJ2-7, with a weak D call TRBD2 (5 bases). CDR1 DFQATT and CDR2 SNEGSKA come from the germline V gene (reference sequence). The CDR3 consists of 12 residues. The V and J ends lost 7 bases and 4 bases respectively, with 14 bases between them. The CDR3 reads CSGHSGDYEQYF. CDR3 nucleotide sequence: TGCAGTGGTCACAGCGGAGATTACGAGCAGTACTTC.

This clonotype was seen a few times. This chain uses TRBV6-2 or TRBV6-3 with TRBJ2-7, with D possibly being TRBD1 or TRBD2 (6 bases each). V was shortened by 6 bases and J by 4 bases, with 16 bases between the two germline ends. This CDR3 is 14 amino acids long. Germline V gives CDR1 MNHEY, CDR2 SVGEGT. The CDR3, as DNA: TGTGCCAGCAGCCAGGGGCGGGGTCCGTACGAGCAGTACTTC. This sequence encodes CASSQGRGPYEQYF.

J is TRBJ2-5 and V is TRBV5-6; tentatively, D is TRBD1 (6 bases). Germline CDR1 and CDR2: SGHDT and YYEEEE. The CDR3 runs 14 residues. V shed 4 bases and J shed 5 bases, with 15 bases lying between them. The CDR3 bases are TGTGCCAGCAGCGGCCCAGGACAGTGGGAGACCCAGTACTTC. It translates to CASSGPGQWETQYF.